Below are 20 T cell receptor beta chains sequenced from a single sample in a study of patients and donors after allogeneic stem cell transplantation. MiXCR was run by TCRdb on the RT-PCR reads, yielding one entry per CDR3 protein. The table shows 150,000 to 200,000 distinct CDR3 sequences, with about 29% occurring only once. Input material: blood, either unsorted or a sorted T cell fraction (not recorded which). The receptors here all came from a human donor who was either an allogeneic HSCT recipient or a stem cell or donor lymphocyte infusion donor (not recorded which). It is not recorded whose cells these are; they may come from a transplant donor.

This clonotype was observed a few times. The chain carries TRBV10-2 and TRBJ1-5; TRBD1 is a possible D gene (5 bases). With 10 bases removed from V and 4 bases from J, the gap between germline ends came to 17 bases. CDR3 length: 14 amino acids. Germline CDR1 WSHSY, CDR2 SAAADI. The CDR3 spells CATWRGEVNQPQHF. As DNA, the CDR3 is TGCGCCACCTGGCGGGGGGAAGTGAATCAGCCCCAGCATTTT.

J is TRBJ2-1 and V is TRBV4-3; TRBD2 aligns across 11 bases. The germline V gene encodes CDR1 LGHNA and CDR2 YSLEER. V dropped 4 bases and J dropped 0; count of bases not matched to a gene: 11. This CDR3 contains 19 residues. The CDR3 bases are TGCGCCAGCAGCCCTCTAGGGGTTAGCGGGAGGGGCTCCTACAATGAGCAGTTCTTC. This gives the protein CASSPLGVSGRGSYNEQFF.

This clonotype occurred a few times. J is TRBJ2-7 and V is TRBV4-2; TRBD1 is a possible D gene (6 bases). The CDR3 spans 13 residues. V dropped 6 bases and J dropped 5 bases, with 14 bases sitting between them. Germline CDR1 is LGHNA and CDR2 is YNFKEQ. The CDR3, as DNA: TGTGCCAGCAGGGGGGCACTCGGCCACGAGCAGTACTTC. It specifies CASRGALGHEQYF.

This clonotype showed up just a few times. V gene TRBV6-5 combines with J gene TRBJ1-4; D ambiguous. The germline gives CDR1 MNHEY, CDR2 SVGAGI. The CDR3 runs 15 residues. V was shortened by 3 bases and J by 8 bases, with 16 bases between the two germline ends. The DNA of the CDR3 is TGTGCCAGCAGTTATAACCCGCCGGTGGAAGAAAAACTGTTTTTT. Protein sequence: CASSYNPPVEEKLFF.

This clonotype appeared a few times. The chain combines TRBV6-5 with TRBJ1-2; D ambiguous. V was clipped by 0 bases and J by 4 bases, with 15 bases between them. Germline lookup yields CDR1 MNHEY and CDR2 SVGAGI. CDR3 length equals 16 residues. This CDR3 is CASSYSIGESRYGYTF. The DNA for the CDR3 is TGTGCCAGCAGTTACTCGATCGGGGAAAGTCGCTATGGCTACACCTTC.

This clonotype appeared a few times. The chain combines TRBV6-5 with TRBJ2-7, with 7 bases lining up with TRBD2. The CDR3 runs to 15 residues. V lost 0 bases, J lost 1 base, and 3 bases stayed unmatched. CDR1 is MNHEY, CDR2 SVGAGI, per germline. CDR3 in DNA: TGTGCCAGCAGTTACTCGTGGACTAGTTCCTACGAGCAGTACTTC. Translated, it gives CASSYSWTSSYEQYF.

The chain has TRBV6-5 and TRBJ1-2; 7 nucleotides agree with TRBD1. Trimming cost V 6 bases and J 3 bases; bases outside gene matches: 10. The V gene's germline CDR1 is MNHEY and CDR2 SVGAGI. This CDR3 comprises 15 residues. CDR3 sequence (DNA): TGTGCCAGCAGCATCATGGGACAGCTGTACTATGGCTACACCTTC. Translated: CASSIMGQLYYGYTF.

The chain recombines TRBV28 with TRBJ2-7; D uncertain. Germline V lookup: CDR1 MDHEN, CDR2 SYDVKM. This CDR3 is 11 amino acids long. V lost 7 bases and J 4 bases, leaving 8 bases between the germline ends. In DNA, the CDR3 is TGTGCCAGCAAGGGAAAGTACGAGCAGTACTTC. Protein sequence: CASKGKYEQYF.

The chain combines TRBV6-5 with TRBJ1-1; D might be TRBD1 (5 bases). CDR3 length equals 14 residues. V shed 4 bases and J shed 5 bases, with 14 bases lying between them. CDR1 is MNHEY, CDR2 SVGAGI, per germline. CDR3 in DNA: TGTGCCAGCAGTTGGGCGACGGGGGGTACTGAAGCTTTCTTT. Protein sequence: CASSWATGGTEAFF.

This clonotype was observed a few times. The chain links TRBV10-3 to TRBJ2-7; the match to TRBD1 covers 9 bases. The CDR3 runs to 14 residues. V gave up 4 bases and J gave up 6 bases; unmatched junction bases: 7. CDR1 and CDR2 from the germline V gene are ENHRY and SYGVKD. The DNA for the CDR3 is TGTGCCATCAGTGCCCGGGACAGGGAAACCGAGCAGTACTTC. This gives the protein CAISARDRETEQYF.

This clonotype was observed a few times. V gene TRBV5-1 combines with J gene TRBJ1-6, with 9 bases matching TRBD1. This CDR3 contains 14 residues. Losses at the gene ends were 5 bases for V and 5 bases for J; bases not matched to a gene: 2. Germline-derived CDR1 and CDR2 are SGHRS and YFSETQ. CDR3 region: CASRRTGDNSPLHF. CDR3 coding DNA: TGCGCCAGCAGAAGGACAGGGGATAATTCACCCCTCCACTTT.

The chain is built from TRBV12-3 or TRBV12-4 and TRBJ1-5; D ambiguous. Between the trimmed V and J ends, which lost 3 bases and 5 bases, there was a span of 8 bases. The CDR3 extends over 13 amino acids. The CDR3 region has the DNA TGTGCCAGCAGTTTCCGCCTAGATCAGCCCCAGCATTTT. It translates to CASSFRLDQPQHF.

The chain employs TRBV12-3 or TRBV12-4 and TRBJ2-5; no firm D call. Trimming pared 1 base from V and 3 bases from J, leaving 12 bases between. The CDR3 totals 15 residues. The CDR3 sequence: CASSLGADPKETQYF. The CDR3 coding sequence is TGTGCCAGCAGTTTAGGGGCTGATCCCAAAGAGACCCAGTACTTC.

This clonotype was picked up many times. The rearrangement joins TRBV5-1 to TRBJ1-2; 7 positions agree with TRBD1. CDR3 length: 13 amino acids. With 3 bases clipped from V and 5 bases from J, the junction kept 4 bases outside the gene matches. The germline V gene has CDR1 SGHRS and CDR2 YFSETQ. The chain's CDR3 is CASSSQTGYGYTF. The CDR3 region has the DNA TGCGCCAGCAGCTCGCAGACAGGGTATGGCTACACCTTC.

This clonotype occurred a few times. CDR3 DNA sequence: TGCGCCAGCAGCCAAGAGTCCCCCTCAGGTGCGAACACCGGGGAGCTGTTTTTT. It translates to CASSQESPSGANTGELFF. The chain uses TRBV4-3 and TRBJ2-2; D ambiguous. Germline CDR1 and CDR2: LGHNA and YSLEER. V lost 0 bases and J 0 bases, leaving 14 bases between the germline ends. CDR3 length equals 18 residues.

This clonotype was seen many times. This chain connects TRBV9 to TRBJ1-1, with a tentative D call TRBD1 (5 bases). The CDR3 is 13 residues long. Germline values: CDR1 SGDLS, CDR2 YYNGEE. Between the trimmed V and J ends, which lost 0 bases and 7 bases, there was a span of 10 bases. CDR3 in DNA: TGTGCCAGCAGCGTAGTCCCTCAGGGTGAAGCTTTCTTT. Its protein product is CASSVVPQGEAFF.

This clonotype showed up just a few times. CDR3 amino acids: CASSSLAGGPYDEQFF. In DNA, the CDR3 is TGCGCCAGCAGCTCACTAGCGGGAGGGCCTTACGATGAGCAGTTCTTC. The chain couples TRBV4-3 to TRBJ2-1, with 13 positions matching TRBD2. The CDR3 extends over 16 amino acids. Germline CDR1 reads LGHNA; CDR2 reads YSLEER. Trimming removed 5 bases from V and 8 bases from J; junction bases left unmatched: 9.

This clonotype was counted only a few times. This sequence joins TRBV7-9 and TRBJ1-5; D is unclear. Trimming cost V 1 base and J 2 bases, with 9 bases left between them. The CDR3 extends over 15 amino acids. Germline V lookup: CDR1 SEHNR, CDR2 FQNEAQ (reference sequence). The CDR3 DNA follows: TGTGCCAGCAGCTTAGACGGAATGGGCAATCAGCCCCAGCATTTT. Amino acid sequence: CASSLDGMGNQPQHF.

A few counts support this clonotype. This chain links TRBV20-1 with TRBJ2-1; D is ambiguous. The V end lost 1 base, the J end lost 3 bases, and 10 bases lay between the germline ends. This CDR3 has 14 residues. Germline V lookup: CDR1 DFQATT, CDR2 SNEGSKA (reference sequence). CDR3 region: CSARAGSLYNEQFF. The DNA for the CDR3 is TGCAGTGCTAGAGCGGGCAGCCTCTACAATGAGCAGTTCTTC.

The chain employs TRBV2 and TRBJ2-1; 8 bases line up with TRBD2. Germline assignment: CDR1 SNHLY and CDR2 FYNNEI. The CDR3 has 21 amino acids. V dropped 4 bases and J dropped 0; count of bases not matched to a gene: 20. The CDR3 region is CASSGLSSGRPGGSSYNEQFF. The CDR3 region has the DNA TGTGCCAGCAGTGGCCTCTCTAGCGGGCGTCCTGGCGGGAGCTCCTACAATGAGCAGTTCTTC.